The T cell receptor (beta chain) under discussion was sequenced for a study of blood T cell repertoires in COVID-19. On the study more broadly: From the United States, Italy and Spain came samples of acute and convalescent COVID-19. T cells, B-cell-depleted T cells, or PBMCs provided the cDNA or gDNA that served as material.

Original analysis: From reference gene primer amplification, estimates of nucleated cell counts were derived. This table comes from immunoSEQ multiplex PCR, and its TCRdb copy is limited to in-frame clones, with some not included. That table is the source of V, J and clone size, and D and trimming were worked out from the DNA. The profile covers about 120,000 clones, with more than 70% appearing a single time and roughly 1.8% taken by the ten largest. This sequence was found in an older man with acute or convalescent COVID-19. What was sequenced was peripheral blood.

CDR3 DNA: TGCGCCAGCAGCTTGGCAGGGTCTAGCACAGATACGCAGTATTTT. Amino acid sequence: CASSLAGSSTDTQYF. The chain joins TRBV5-1 to TRBJ2-3; D perhaps matches TRBD1 (5 bases). Germline CDR1 reads SGHRS; CDR2 reads YFSETQ. V was trimmed by 0 bases and J by 0 bases, leaving 8 bases between them. The CDR3 contains 15 residues.